The 7 T cell receptor beta chains given below trace back to one sample, sequenced in a study of identical twins. TCRdb itself ran the 5' RACE reads through MiXCR, one entry per CDR3 protein. The sample yields roughly 200,000 distinct CDR3 sequences, 6.5% to 8.5% seen once. The sample was also linked to a second study, of yellow fever vaccine responses in identical twins.

Sequencing was done on a sample of memory (CD45RO+) T cells sorted from blood. The receptors here all came from a woman between 18 and 29 years old in good health.

The chain has TRBV12-3 or TRBV12-4 and TRBJ1-2; no reliable D call. V was clipped by 6 bases and J by 3 bases, with 8 bases between them. The CDR3 spans 12 residues. The CDR3 sequence is CASSLRDYGYTF. DNA of the CDR3: TGTGCCAGCAGCCTACGAGACTATGGCTACACCTTC.

This clonotype has at least ten counts. The chain couples TRBV15 to TRBJ2-5, with D unclear. Trimming shortened V by 0 bases and J by 5 bases, and 4 bases separated the two germline ends. The CDR3 is 12 amino acids. Per the germline V gene, CDR1 is LNHNV and CDR2 is YYDKDF (reference sequence). CDR3 protein: CATSRDRETQYF. The CDR3 DNA follows: TGTGCCACCAGCAGAGATCGGGAGACCCAGTACTTC.

This clonotype has a count of ten or more. The chain recombines TRBV29-1 with TRBJ2-3, with D hard to call. Germline V gives CDR1 SQVTM, CDR2 ANQGSEA. This CDR3 region has 12 residues. Trimming stripped 3 bases from V and 1 base from J, with 5 bases between. CDR3: CSVEKGTDTQYF. The CDR3 DNA is TGCAGCGTTGAGAAAGGCACAGATACGCAGTATTTT.

This clonotype was detected a few times. This chain links TRBV18 with TRBJ2-1; D might be TRBD1 (6 bases). V was shortened by 3 bases and J by 6 bases, with 15 bases between the two germline ends. Germline V CDR1 and CDR2: KGHSH, LQKENI. The CDR3 runs to 15 residues. The CDR3 DNA follows: TGTGCCAGCTCACCGAGTCCTTTGACAGGCAATGAGCAGTTCTTC. This encodes CASSPSPLTGNEQFF.

V is TRBV7-9 and J is TRBJ2-2, with 7 nucleotides matching TRBD1. There are 14 residues in the CDR3. CDR1 is SEHNR and CDR2 is FQNEAQ in the germline V gene (reference sequence). The ends lost 3 bases at V and 3 bases at J; junction bases unmatched: 1. The CDR3, as DNA: TGTGCCAGCAGCTTCCAGGGGGACACCGGGGAGCTGTTTTTT. This gives the protein CASSFQGDTGELFF.

This clonotype has a handful of counts. This sequence joins TRBV30 and TRBJ1-4; D not resolved. V lost 1 base to trimming and J lost 10 bases, with 13 bases between them. The CDR3 spans 13 residues. Looked up from germline, CDR1 is GTSNPN and CDR2 is SVGIG (reference sequence). DNA for the CDR3: TGTGCCTGGAGTGCGTCCGAGAAGGGAAAACTGTTTTTT. This sequence encodes CAWSASEKGKLFF.

This clonotype showed up many times. V usage is TRBV6-5 and J usage is TRBJ2-7; unclear D gene. CDR3 size: 13 residues. Per germline, CDR1 MNHEY and CDR2 SVGAGI. The V end was cut by 2 bases, the J end by 2 bases, with 7 bases between. The CDR3 coding sequence is TGTGCCAGCAGTTACCCTCCGACCTACGAGCAGTACTTC. Translation gives CASSYPPTYEQYF.